The 15 T cell receptor beta chains in this list originate from one sample, sequenced in a study of shared clonotypes between healthy human individuals. Using immunoSEQ multiplex PCR, the repertoire was profiled, and TCRdb retains in-frame clones only, with some absent. The profile shows about 2 million clones, 95% of them singletons. The sequenced sample was naive CD4+ T cells sorted from blood. Subset defined: CD45RA+ positively selected. The source is a man aged 18 to 29 in good health.

A single count supports this clone. The V call is TRBV28, the J call TRBJ1-3; D perhaps matches TRBD1 (5 bases). Germline lookup yields CDR1 MDHEN and CDR2 SYDVKM. CDR3 length equals 15 residues. Trimming shortened V by 7 bases and J by 4 bases, and 17 bases separated the two germline ends. The CDR3: CASTPTPGAGNTIYF. As DNA, the CDR3 is TGTGCCAGCACCCCGACCCCTGGGGCAGGAAACACCATATATTTT. Full variable domain (rest looked up from reference TRBV28 and TRBJ1-3): DVKVTQSSRYLVKRTGEKVFLECVQDMDHENMFWYRQDPGLGLRLIYFSYDVKMKEKGDIPEGYSVSREKKERFSLILESASTNQTSMYLCASTPTPGAGNTIYFGEGSWLTVV.

This chain connects TRBV18 to TRBJ2-3, with D unresolved. CDR3 size: 14 residues. Trimming shortened V by 3 bases and J by 4 bases, and 11 bases separated the two germline ends. The V gene's germline CDR1 is KGHSH and CDR2 LQKENI. Written as DNA, the CDR3 is TGTGCCAGCTCACCCTACAACGAACCAGATACGCAGTATTTT. This translates into CASSPYNEPDTQYF.

This chain uses TRBV7-9 with TRBJ2-4, with 7 bases lining up with TRBD2. V dropped 3 bases and J dropped 6; count of bases not matched to a gene: 8. The CDR3 loop spans 15 amino acids. CDR1 is SEHNR and CDR2 is FQNEAQ in the germline V gene (reference sequence). Here the CDR3 reads CASSLGDYLGNIQYF. CDR3 in DNA: TGTGCCAGCAGCTTGGGGGACTATCTCGGAAACATTCAGTACTTC.

The chain couples TRBV2 to TRBJ1-2; no clear D gene. The CDR3 is 13 amino acids. The ends were cut back, 1 base at V and 7 bases at J, with 10 bases in the middle. Germline V CDR1 and CDR2: SNHLY, FYNNEI. The CDR3 region has the DNA TGTGCCAGCAGTGAAGGGATCGGTAGTGGCTACACCTTC. It yields the protein CASSEGIGSGYTF.

V gene TRBV5-8 combines with J gene TRBJ1-4, with D uncertain. CDR3 length: 14 residues. Trimming stripped 0 bases from V and 8 bases from J, with 11 bases between. Germline assignment: CDR1 SGHTS and CDR2 YDEGEE. CDR3 DNA sequence: TGTGCCAGCAGCTTGGGAGGGTCTGGAGAAAAACTGTTTTTT. Translated: CASSLGGSGEKLFF.

The J gene is TRBJ2-1, the V gene TRBV12-5; no firm D call. CDR3 length: 14 residues. Germline CDR1 LGHNT, CDR2 FRNRAP. Between the trimmed V and J ends, which lost 2 bases and 6 bases, there was a span of 11 bases. CDR3 protein: CASGLIPNSNEQFF. The DNA of the CDR3 is TGTGCTAGTGGTTTGATCCCCAATTCCAATGAGCAGTTCTTC.

V is TRBV5-6 and J is TRBJ1-3, with 11 bases that match TRBD1. Trimming removed 4 bases from V and 2 bases from J; junction bases left unmatched: 8. There are 17 residues in the CDR3. Germline lookup yields CDR1 SGHDT and CDR2 YYEEEE. The CDR3 sequence: CASSLPGQGAAGNTIYF. DNA of the CDR3: TGTGCCAGCAGCCTCCCCGGACAGGGGGCGGCTGGAAACACCATATATTTT.

The rearrangement uses TRBV11-2 and TRBJ1-1, with D maybe TRBD1 (6 bases). The CDR3 loop spans 15 amino acids. Trimming left V 5 bases short and J 3 bases short, with 16 bases between. Per germline, CDR1 SGHAT and CDR2 FQNNGV. This chain's CDR3 is CASSPVSGQYTEAFF. The CDR3 region has the DNA TGTGCCAGCAGCCCCGTTTCCGGACAGTACACTGAAGCTTTCTTT.

V usage is TRBV28 and J usage is TRBJ2-3; TRBD2 matches 9 bases. Germline V gene lookup returns CDR1 MDHEN and CDR2 SYDVKM. The CDR3 extends over 16 amino acids. V trimming: 1 base; J trimming: 1 base; junction bases outside the gene matches: 3. The CDR3 region has the DNA TGTGCCAGCAGTTTATACCCTAGCGGGGGCACAGATACGCAGTATTTT. It codes for CASSLYPSGGTDTQYF.

As regards this clone: Other DNA sequences in the sample encode the same CDR3. The rearrangement uses TRBV6-5 and TRBJ1-2, with 7 bases that match TRBD1. This CDR3 is 13 amino acids long. Germline V gene sequence: CDR1 MNHEY, CDR2 SVGAGI. V dropped 2 bases and J dropped 5; count of bases not matched to a gene: 2. The CDR3 loop reads CASSYDRDYGYTF. In DNA form, the CDR3 reads TGTGCCAGCAGTTACGACAGGGATTATGGCTACACCTTC.

The chain joins TRBV28 to TRBJ2-4; D is uncertain. V was cut by 6 bases and J by 3 bases, with 6 bases left in between. The CDR3 runs to 12 residues. Germline V gene data show CDR1 as MDHEN and CDR2 as SYDVKM. The CDR3 region is CASSVLKNIQYF. CDR3 DNA sequence: TGTGCCAGCAGCGTCCTCAAAAACATTCAGTACTTC.

Of note for this clone: Other DNA sequences in the same sample also yield this CDR3. The chain has TRBV6-1 and TRBJ1-2, with TRBD1 matching 8 bases. V was clipped by 6 bases and J by 2 bases; unmatched bases: 5. Germline V gene sequence: CDR1 MNHNS, CDR2 SASEGT. The CDR3 length is 14 residues. As DNA, the CDR3 is TGTGCCAGCAGCCGGACAGGGACAAACTATGGCTACACCTTC. Translation gives CASSRTGTNYGYTF.

This rearrangement joins TRBV4-1 to TRBJ2-5, with TRBD1 matching over 9 bases. The CDR3 contains 20 residues. The V gene's germline CDR1 is MGHRA and CDR2 YSYEKL. V lost 3 bases, J lost 0 bases, and 17 bases stayed unmatched. DNA for the CDR3: TGCGCCAGCAGCCATGCTATCTTGACAGGGGGGGCCTCCTACCAAGAGACCCAGTACTTC. Protein: CASSHAILTGGASYQETQYF.

This clone was found many times. The same CDR3 can be traced to other DNA sequences in this sample. V usage is TRBV19 and J usage is TRBJ1-5, with 8 bases aligning to TRBD1. V shed 3 bases and J 5 bases; nucleotides not matched to a gene: 3. This CDR3 comprises 14 residues. Germline V lookup: CDR1 LNHDA, CDR2 SQIVND (reference sequence). CDR3 sequence (DNA): TGTGCCAGTAGTATCGTGACAGGGGATCAGCCCCAGCATTTT. Amino acid sequence: CASSIVTGDQPQHF. Complete variable domain (other parts from reference TRBV19 and TRBJ1-5): DGGITQSPKYLFRKEGQNVTLSCEQNLNHDAMYWYRQDPGQGLRLIYYSQIVNDFQKGDIAEGYSVSREKKESFPLTVTSAQKNPTAFYLCASSIVTGDQPQHFGDGTRLSIL.

The chain combines TRBV2 with TRBJ2-2; D gene unclear. CDR3 length: 17 amino acids. Trimming shortened V by 3 bases and J by 3 bases, and 17 bases separated the two germline ends. Germline V gene data show CDR1 as SNHLY and CDR2 as FYNNEI. DNA for the CDR3: TGTGCCAGCAGTGAGGTGGGCGAGCAATCACACACCGGGGAGCTGTTTTTT. It yields the protein CASSEVGEQSHTGELFF.